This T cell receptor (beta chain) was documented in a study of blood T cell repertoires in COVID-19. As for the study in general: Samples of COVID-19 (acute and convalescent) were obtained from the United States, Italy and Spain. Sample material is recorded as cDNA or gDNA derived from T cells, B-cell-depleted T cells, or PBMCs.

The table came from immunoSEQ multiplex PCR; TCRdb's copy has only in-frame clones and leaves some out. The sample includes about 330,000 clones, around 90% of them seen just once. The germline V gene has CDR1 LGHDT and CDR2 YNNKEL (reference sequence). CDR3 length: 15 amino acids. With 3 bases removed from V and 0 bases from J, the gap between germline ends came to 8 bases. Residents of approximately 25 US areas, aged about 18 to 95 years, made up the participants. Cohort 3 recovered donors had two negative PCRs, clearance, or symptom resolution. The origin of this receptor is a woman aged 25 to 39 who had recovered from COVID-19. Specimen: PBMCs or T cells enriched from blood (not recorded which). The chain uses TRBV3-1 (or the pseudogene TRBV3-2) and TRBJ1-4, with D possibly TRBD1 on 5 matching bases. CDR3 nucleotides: TGTGCCAGCAGCCAGGGGCCCGCAACTAATGAAAAACTGTTTTTT. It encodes CASSQGPATNEKLFF.